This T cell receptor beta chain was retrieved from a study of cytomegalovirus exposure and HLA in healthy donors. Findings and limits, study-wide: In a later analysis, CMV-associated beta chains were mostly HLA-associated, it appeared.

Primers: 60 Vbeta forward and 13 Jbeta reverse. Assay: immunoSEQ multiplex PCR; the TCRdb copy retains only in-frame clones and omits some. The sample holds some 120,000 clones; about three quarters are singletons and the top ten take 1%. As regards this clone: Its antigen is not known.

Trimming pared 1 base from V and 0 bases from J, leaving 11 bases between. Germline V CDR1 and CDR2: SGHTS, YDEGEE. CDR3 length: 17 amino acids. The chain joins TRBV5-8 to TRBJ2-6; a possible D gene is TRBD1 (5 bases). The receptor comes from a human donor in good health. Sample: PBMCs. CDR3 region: CASSLWGLDSGANVLTF. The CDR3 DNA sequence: TGTGCCAGCAGCTTGTGGGGCCTCGACTCTGGGGCCAACGTCCTGACTTTC.